The 11 T cell receptor beta chains in this list originate from one sample, sequenced in a study of blood T cell repertoires in COVID-19. TCRdb's copy holds only in-frame clones and misses some; the assay was immunoSEQ multiplex PCR. The sample lists around 170,000 clones, under 90% seen once, with 13% to 15% in the top ten. Sequenced input: peripheral blood. These receptors all come from a man aged 25 to 40 with active or convalescent COVID-19.

V is TRBV6-2 or TRBV6-3 and J is TRBJ2-5; 10 bases fit TRBD1. The CDR3 totals 15 residues. Losses at the gene ends were 4 bases for V and 4 bases for J; bases not matched to a gene: 6. The germline V gene has CDR1 MNHEY and CDR2 SVGEGT. This chain's CDR3 is CASSSTGGTGETQYF. DNA of the CDR3: TGTGCCAGCAGTTCGACAGGGGGCACAGGAGAGACCCAGTACTTC.

J is TRBJ1-2 and V is TRBV7-8; 7 bases agree with TRBD1. The CDR3 runs 16 residues. Germline lookup yields CDR1 SGHVS and CDR2 FQNEAQ. With V trimmed by 2 bases and J by 5 bases, 11 bases remained unmatched. In DNA form, the CDR3 reads TGTGCCAGCAGCTTATTAGGGACAGCGTTAAATTATGGCTACACCTTC. This codes for CASSLLGTALNYGYTF.

This chain joins TRBV19 and TRBJ2-7; 7 nucleotides match TRBD2. The germline V gene has CDR1 LNHDA and CDR2 SQIVND (reference sequence). The ends lost 7 bases at V and 7 bases at J; junction bases unmatched: 10. The CDR3 extends over 13 amino acids. CDR3 DNA sequence: TGTGCCAGTAACGGGGGGAGGGCCTTAGAGCAGTACTTC. It yields the protein CASNGGRALEQYF. Full variable domain (remainder filled in from reference TRBV19 and TRBJ2-7): DGGITQSPKYLFRKEGQNVTLSCEQNLNHDAMYWYRQDPGQGLRLIYYSQIVNDFQKGDIAEGYSVSREKKESFPLTVTSAQKNPTAFYLCASNGGRALEQYFGPGTRLTVT.

V and J are TRBV3-1 (or the pseudogene TRBV3-2) and TRBJ2-3, with TRBD2 as a possible D gene (6 bases). Deletions cut 1 base from V and 0 bases from J, with 17 bases between. Per germline, CDR1 LGHDT and CDR2 YNNKEL (reference sequence). The CDR3 is 18 residues long. CDR3 amino acids: CASSQVAGGGYSTDTQYF. The CDR3 nucleotides are TGTGCCAGCAGCCAAGTGGCTGGGGGAGGCTATAGCACAGATACGCAGTATTTT.

The chain recombines TRBV30 with TRBJ1-2; 8 nucleotides agree with TRBD1. V dropped 0 bases and J dropped 8; count of bases not matched to a gene: 8. Germline CDR1 GTSNPN, CDR2 SVGIG (reference sequence). The CDR3 covers 14 residues. CDR3 DNA: TGTGCCTGGAGTGTACTAGGACAGGGTAACGGCTACACCTTC. Its translation is CAWSVLGQGNGYTF.

The chain combines TRBV9 with TRBJ2-1; D may be TRBD1 (5 bases). CDR3 length: 15 residues. CDR1 is SGDLS, CDR2 YYNGEE, per germline. Trimming pared 4 bases from V and 2 bases from J, leaving 13 bases between. CDR3 sequence reads: CASSPSTETYNEQFF. The CDR3 bases are TGTGCCAGCAGCCCCTCGACAGAAACCTACAATGAGCAGTTCTTC. The variable domain in full, completed from reference TRBV9 and TRBJ2-1, reads DSGVTQTPKHLITATGQRVTLRCSPRSGDLSVYWYQQSLDQGLQFLIQYYNGEERAKGNILERFSAQQFPDLHSELNLSSLELGDSALYFCASSPSTETYNEQFFGPGTRLTVL.

The chain carries TRBV28 and TRBJ2-7, with 7 bases fitting TRBD2. Germline V gene data show CDR1 as MDHEN and CDR2 as SYDVKM. The CDR3 is 14 residues long. V lost 6 bases and J lost 0; bases outside the gene matches: 5. For the CDR3, the DNA is TGTGCCAGCAGGGGGGGGGATAGCTCCTACGAGCAGTACGTC. Its protein is CASRGGDSSYEQYV.

This clone has a handful of counts. The J gene is TRBJ2-3, the V gene TRBV28; 10 nucleotides align to TRBD2. Unmatched junction bases numbered 20, after V lost 8 bases and J lost 0 bases. CDR3 size: 20 residues. Germline V lookup: CDR1 MDHEN, CDR2 SYDVKM. CDR3 in DNA: TGTGCCAGCTTTTCTGGGCAGCGGGGGGGCCCCTCCCTTAGCACAGATACGCAGTATTTT. Amino acid sequence: CASFSGQRGGPSLSTDTQYF. Full variable domain (outside the CDR3, taken from reference TRBV28 and TRBJ2-3): DVKVTQSSRYLVKRTGEKVFLECVQDMDHENMFWYRQDPGLGLRLIYFSYDVKMKEKGDIPEGYSVSREKKERFSLILESASTNQTSMYLCASFSGQRGGPSLSTDTQYFGPGTRLTVL.

J is TRBJ1-1 and V is TRBV10-3, with D perhaps TRBD1 (5 bases). Germline CDR1 ENHRY, CDR2 SYGVKD. The length of the CDR3 is 11 residues. Trimming removed 10 bases at V and 0 bases at J, with 6 bases between. The CDR3 loop reads CATGVNTEAFF. The CDR3 coding sequence is TGTGCCACGGGGGTGAACACTGAAGCTTTCTTT.

This clone showed up just once. The V call is TRBV19, the J call TRBJ1-5; D possibly corresponds to TRBD1 (5 bases). CDR1 LNHDA and CDR2 SQIVND come from the germline V gene (reference sequence). V lost 2 bases and J lost 6, with 11 bases in between. CDR3 length: 14 residues. The chain's CDR3 is CASSIWGVGQPQHF. The CDR3 nucleotides read TGTGCCAGTAGTATATGGGGGGTAGGTCAGCCCCAGCATTTT.

V gene TRBV30 combines with J gene TRBJ2-1; 10 bases are shared with TRBD2. V trimming: 3 bases; J trimming: 4 bases; junction bases outside the gene matches: 3. Germline CDR1 reads GTSNPN; CDR2 reads SVGIG (reference sequence). The CDR3 spans 14 residues. CDR3: CAWSRTSGYNEQFF. As DNA, the CDR3 is TGTGCCTGGAGCCGGACTAGCGGTTACAATGAGCAGTTCTTC. The entire variable domain, with the rest obtained from reference TRBV30 and TRBJ2-1, is as follows: SQTIHQWPATLVQPVGSPLSLECTVEGTSNPNLYWYRQAAGRGLQLLFYSVGIGQISSEVPQNLSASRPQDRQFILSSKKLLLSDSGFYLCAWSRTSGYNEQFFGPGTRLTVL.